One T cell receptor (beta chain) is described in this entry. What it binds is not known. The entry originates in a study of CD8 T cells in Susac syndrome. RNA was extracted with the RNeasy kit, and a quantity of roughly 0.45 to 1 ug was reverse transcribed using random hexamers. TCRdb reanalysed the immunoSEQ multiplex PCR reads using MiXCR and keeps one entry per CDR3 protein. The table has around 200,000 distinct CDR3 sequences, more than 85% seen once. Whole-study results and caveats: The authors acknowledged that the study's TCR sequencing and HLA analysis involved relatively few individuals.

The clonotype was recovered from a human donor with multiple sclerosis. What was sequenced was CD4+ T cells from PBMCs.

CDR3: CASSQDFQETQYF. The CDR3 bases are TGTGCCAGCAGCCAAGATTTCCAAGAGACCCAGTACTTC. This sequence joins TRBV4-2 and TRBJ2-5; no clear D gene. This CDR3 has 13 residues. V dropped 0 bases and J dropped 1 base, with 3 bases sitting between them. Germline V lookup: CDR1 LGHNA, CDR2 YNFKEQ.